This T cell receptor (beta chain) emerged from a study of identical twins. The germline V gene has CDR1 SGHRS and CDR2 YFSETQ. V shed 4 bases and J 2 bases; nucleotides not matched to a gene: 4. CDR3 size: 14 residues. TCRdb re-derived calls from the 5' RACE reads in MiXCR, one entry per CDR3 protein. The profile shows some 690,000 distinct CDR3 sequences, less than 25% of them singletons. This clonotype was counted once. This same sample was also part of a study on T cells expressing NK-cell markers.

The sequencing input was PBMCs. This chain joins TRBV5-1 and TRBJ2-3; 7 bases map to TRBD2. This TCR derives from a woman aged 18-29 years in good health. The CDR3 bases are TGCGCCAGCAGCGGGGGGGAGTTCACAGATACGCAGTATTTT. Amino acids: CASSGGEFTDTQYF.